What follows are 22 T cell receptor beta chains derived from one specimen sequenced in a study of T cells in Graves' hyperthyroidism and ophthalmopathy (dated by TCRdb to the late 2010s). The receptor library was made with multiplex PCR. The reads were generated on an Illumina HiSeq 2000. Amplification of TCR beta CDR3 regions was carried out from RNA transcripts. The first round of RT-PCR for the TCR CDR3 was performed with the HTBI primer set and the Qiagen OneStep RT-PCR kit. TCRdb ran its own pipeline on the public reads, namely fastp trimming at Q25 and MiXCR clone calling, and kept in-frame beta chains. Each record represents a unique CDR3 protein, reported with the most common genes and DNA among its rows. The sample table lists hundreds of thousands of distinct CDR3 sequences, about 15% of them with a count of one. The top ten clonotypes cover over 25% of the sample. The specimen sequenced was blood. The receptor source for this set is a young woman with Graves' hyperthyroidism.

This clonotype was counted at least ten times. This sequence joins TRBV27 and TRBJ2-5; D is possibly TRBD1 (8 bases). V shed 5 bases and J shed 2 bases, with 15 bases lying between them. From germline, CDR1 is MNHEY and CDR2 SMNVEV (reference sequence). The CDR3 has 15 residues. The CDR3 loop reads CASSTLQGGQETQYF. CDR3 coding DNA: TGTGCCAGCAGTACCTTACAGGGGGGGCAAGAGACCCAGTACTTC.

The rearrangement joins TRBV5-1 to TRBJ2-5; D is unclear. CDR1 and CDR2 from the germline V gene are SGHRS and YFSETQ. The CDR3 loop spans 17 amino acids. Trimming stripped 4 bases from V and 2 bases from J, with 21 bases between. CDR3 amino acids: CASSPGAVVSRQETQYF. In DNA, the CDR3 is TGCGCCAGCAGCCCGGGTGCGGTAGTTTCGCGACAAGAGACCCAGTACTTC.

The CDR3 spells CASSSAGAGGETQYF. CDR3 nucleotide sequence: TGTGCCAGCAGTTCAGCGGGAGCGGGGGGGGAGACCCAGTACTTC. The chain is built from TRBV28 and TRBJ2-5; 10 positions match TRBD2. After removal of 4 bases from V and 5 bases from J, the junction contained 7 bases not matched to a gene. The CDR3 sequence is 15 residues long. Germline V CDR1 and CDR2: MDHEN, SYDVKM. The variable domain in full, completed from reference TRBV28 and TRBJ2-5, reads DVKVTQSSRYLVKRTGEKVFLECVQDMDHENMFWYRQDPGLGLRLIYFSYDVKMKEKGDIPEGYSVSREKKERFSLILESASTNQTSMYLCASSSAGAGGETQYFGPGTRLLVL.

This clonotype was seen at least ten times. The chain carries TRBV7-3 and TRBJ2-1; 11 bases map to TRBD2. Trimming removed 3 bases from V and 6 bases from J; junction bases left unmatched: 4. Germline lookup yields CDR1 SGHTA and CDR2 FQGTGA. The CDR3 is 15 residues long. The CDR3, as DNA: TGTGCCAGCAGCTTTAGCGGGGGGGTTGCCAATGAGCAGTTCTTC. Encoded protein: CASSFSGGVANEQFF.

This clonotype was seen repeatedly, ten times or more. V and J are TRBV2 and TRBJ2-2, with TRBD2 identical over 8 bases. Per the germline V gene, CDR1 is SNHLY and CDR2 is FYNNEI. V shed 6 bases, J shed 6 bases, and the junction held 12 bases outside the gene matches. The CDR3 covers 16 residues. The CDR3, as DNA: TGTGCCAGCAGGCTAGACTCCGGGACTAGATCCGGGGAGCTGTTTTTT. Amino acid sequence: CASRLDSGTRSGELFF.

This clonotype was detected a few times. The chain joins TRBV3-1 to TRBJ1-2, with D hard to call. The CDR3 is 16 amino acids. Per germline, CDR1 LGHDT and CDR2 YNNKEL (reference sequence). V was clipped by 4 bases and J by 3 bases, with 18 bases between them. The DNA for the CDR3 is TGTGCCAGCAGCCGCAAGGAAGAGGGTGTGGACTATGGCTACACCTTC. This sequence encodes CASSRKEEGVDYGYTF. Full variable domain (missing parts from reference TRBV3-1 and TRBJ1-2): DTAVSQTPKYLVTQMGNDKSIKCEQNLGHDTMYWYKQDSKKFLKIMFSYNNKELIINETVPNRFSPKSPDKAHLNLHINSLELGDSAVYFCASSRKEEGVDYGYTFGSGTRLTVV.

This chain links TRBV19 with TRBJ1-5; a weak D match, TRBD1 (6 bases). The CDR3 has 15 residues. Looked up from germline, CDR1 is LNHDA and CDR2 is SQIVND (reference sequence). V lost 3 bases to trimming and J lost 4 bases, with 13 bases between them. Here the CDR3 reads CASSIEVRGNQPQHF. In nucleotides, the CDR3 is TGTGCCAGTAGTATTGAGGTGAGGGGGAATCAGCCCCAGCATTTT.

The gene calls are TRBV6-5 and TRBJ2-7, with 10 nucleotides matching TRBD1. CDR3 length: 15 amino acids. J was trimmed by 6 bases and V by 10 bases; bases with no gene match: 15. Germline CDR1 is MNHEY and CDR2 is SVGAGI. Here the CDR3 DNA reads TGTGCCAACAGCTACTCGGACAGGGGGTTCGGCGAGCAGTACTTC. It translates to CANSYSDRGFGEQYF.

This clonotype came up many times. J is TRBJ2-5 and V is TRBV3-1; no clear D. Trimming left V 4 bases short and J 2 bases short, with 17 bases between. CDR1 and CDR2 (germline): LGHDT, YNNKEL (reference sequence). This CDR3 is built from 16 residues. CDR3 DNA: TGTGCCAGCAGCCGGTTACTACGCGGCCCACAAGAGACCCAGTACTTC. As protein: CASSRLLRGPQETQYF.

This clonotype was recorded at least ten times. This chain uses TRBV4-1 with TRBJ2-7, with 7 bases identical to TRBD2. The V segment lost 4 bases and the J segment 3 bases; nucleotides outside the gene matches: 12. Germline V gene data show CDR1 as MGHRA and CDR2 as YSYEKL. The CDR3 totals 16 residues. The CDR3 sequence is CASSPEGLAASYEQYF. CDR3 nucleotides: TGCGCCAGCAGCCCAGAGGGGCTAGCGGCTAGCTACGAGCAGTACTTC.

The rearrangement links TRBV7-9 to TRBJ1-5; D gene unclear. Germline V CDR1 and CDR2: SEHNR, FQNEAQ (reference sequence). This CDR3 is 14 amino acids long. Trimming removed 4 bases from V and 2 bases from J, with 9 bases in between. CDR3 loop: CASSSFAGNQPQHF. In DNA form, the CDR3 reads TGTGCCAGCAGCTCATTCGCTGGCAATCAGCCCCAGCATTTT.

This clonotype was recorded a few times. The V gene is TRBV6-4, the J gene TRBJ2-2, with TRBD2 matching over 10 bases. V dropped 5 bases and J dropped 11; count of bases not matched to a gene: 5. Germline V gives CDR1 MRHNA, CDR2 SNTAGT. This CDR3 contains 13 residues. The CDR3 is CASSPSGGGELFF. The CDR3 region has the DNA TGTGCCAGCAGTCCTAGCGGGGGAGGAGAGCTGTTTTTT.

V usage is TRBV18 and J usage is TRBJ1-1; tentative D call: TRBD1 (6 bases). CDR1 is KGHSH and CDR2 is LQKENI in the germline V gene. CDR3 length: 15 residues. V was shortened by 5 bases and J by 5 bases, with 18 bases between the two germline ends. The CDR3 coding sequence is TGTGCCAGCTCAACTGCAATAAACAGGGTTACTGAAGCTTTCTTT. Its protein is CASSTAINRVTEAFF.

This clonotype has ten or more counts. The chain couples TRBV2 to TRBJ2-1, with D unresolved. CDR1 SNHLY and CDR2 FYNNEI come from the germline V gene. The CDR3 is 12 residues long. V lost 7 bases and J 9 bases, leaving 13 bases between the germline ends. CDR3 nucleotide sequence: TGTGCCAGCAAGGATGAGGCCGCTGAGCAGTTCTTC. Amino acid sequence: CASKDEAAEQFF.

This clonotype was counted only a few times. The chain recombines TRBV5-4 with TRBJ2-7, with TRBD1 matching over 10 bases. The CDR3 spans 15 residues. V lost 4 bases to trimming and J lost 5 bases; unmatched junction nucleotides: 9. CDR1 and CDR2 from the germline V gene are SGHNT and YYREEE (reference sequence). CDR3 sequence: CASSRGTGADHEQYF. CDR3 in DNA: TGTGCCAGCAGCCGGGGGACAGGGGCAGACCACGAGCAGTACTTC.

This clonotype was recorded a few times. The chain links TRBV19 to TRBJ1-1, with TRBD1 as a possible D gene (5 bases). V lost 1 base and J 3 bases, leaving 15 bases between the germline ends. The CDR3 totals 16 residues. The germline V gene has CDR1 LNHDA and CDR2 SQIVND (reference sequence). CDR3 sequence (DNA): TGTGCCAGTAGTATAGCCGCCGGCGGGGGACACACTGAAGCTTTCTTT. It is translated as CASSIAAGGGHTEAFF.

The chain employs TRBV4-1 and TRBJ2-7; TRBD1 or TRBD2 may be the D gene (6 bases each). V lost 0 bases, J lost 5 bases, and 17 bases lay in between. The CDR3 has 16 residues. Germline assignment: CDR1 MGHRA and CDR2 YSYEKL. CDR3 region: CASSQEGGGLTHEQYF. The CDR3 DNA follows: TGCGCCAGCAGCCAAGAAGGAGGGGGTTTGACCCACGAGCAGTACTTC.

The chain has TRBV19 and TRBJ2-3, with 10 bases lining up with TRBD2. Germline CDR1 LNHDA, CDR2 SQIVND (reference sequence). The CDR3 is made up of 17 amino acids. After removal of 9 bases from V and 3 bases from J, the junction contained 15 bases not matched to a gene. The CDR3, as DNA: TGTGCCAGCACAAACCATCCTAGCGGGAGTATGACAGATACGCAGTATTTT. Translation gives CASTNHPSGSMTDTQYF.

This clonotype turned up a few times. This chain uses TRBV12-3 or TRBV12-4 with TRBJ2-5; D uncertain. V was clipped by 8 bases and J by 5 bases, with 12 bases between them. The CDR3 is 12 residues long. The CDR3 here is CASQPNLETQYF. The CDR3 DNA follows: TGTGCCAGCCAACCAAACCTGGAGACCCAGTACTTC.

Ten or more counts support this clonotype. The gene calls are TRBV28 and TRBJ2-4, with TRBD1 as a possible D gene (6 bases). Deletions cut 5 bases from V and 1 base from J, with 12 bases between. The length of the CDR3 is 15 residues. Per germline, CDR1 MDHEN and CDR2 SYDVKM. The CDR3: CASSVNRVAKNIQYF. In DNA, the CDR3 is TGTGCCAGCAGTGTGAACAGGGTGGCCAAAAACATTCAGTACTTC.

Ten or more counts support this clonotype. The chain joins TRBV30 to TRBJ2-5; D gene uncertain. CDR3 length: 16 amino acids. The V and J ends lost 1 base and 0 bases respectively, with 15 bases between them. CDR1 is GTSNPN, CDR2 SVGIG, per germline (reference sequence). This chain's CDR3 is CAWSGTAETYQETQYF. DNA for the CDR3: TGTGCCTGGAGTGGGACGGCAGAGACGTACCAAGAGACCCAGTACTTC.

This clonotype was detected only a few times. V usage is TRBV20-1 and J usage is TRBJ1-2; 10 bases line up with TRBD1. Germline values: CDR1 DFQATT, CDR2 SNEGSKA (reference sequence). J lost 3 bases, V lost 1 base, and 2 bases had no gene match. This CDR3 comprises 14 residues. The CDR3 DNA follows: TGCAGTGCTAGAGTGGGACAGGGGTACTATGGCTACACCTTC. Residues: CSARVGQGYYGYTF.